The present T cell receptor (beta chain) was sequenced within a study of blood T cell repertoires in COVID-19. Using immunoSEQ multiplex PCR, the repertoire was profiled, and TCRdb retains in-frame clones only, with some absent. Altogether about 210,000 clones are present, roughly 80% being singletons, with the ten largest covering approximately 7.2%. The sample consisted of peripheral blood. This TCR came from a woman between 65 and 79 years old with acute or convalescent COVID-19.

The CDR3 loop reads CASRSRRESYEQYF. The CDR3 DNA follows: TGTGCCAGCAGATCCCGCCGGGAGTCCTACGAGCAGTACTTC. V and J are TRBV6-5 and TRBJ2-7, with a possible D match to TRBD2 (6 bases). V was shortened by 6 bases and J by 1 base, with 13 bases between the two germline ends. Germline CDR1 and CDR2: MNHEY and SVGAGI. The CDR3 consists of 14 residues.